Presented here are 21 T cell receptor beta chains from one specimen sequenced in a study of blood T cell repertoires in COVID-19. The assay was immunoSEQ multiplex PCR, and TCRdb's table has in-frame clones only and misses some. The sample consists of some 210,000 clones, about four fifths of them appearing once. What was sequenced was peripheral blood. Receptors originate from a woman in her 40s with acute or convalescent COVID-19.

The chain couples TRBV11-2 to TRBJ2-2, with unresolved D. V was shortened by 3 bases and J by 5 bases, with 7 bases between the two germline ends. The CDR3 has 13 amino acids. The V gene's germline CDR1 is SGHAT and CDR2 FQNNGV. CDR3: CASSLERTGELFF. CDR3 coding DNA: TGTGCCAGCAGCTTGGAGCGTACCGGGGAGCTGTTTTTT.

The chain joins TRBV18 to TRBJ1-5, with D perhaps matching TRBD1 (5 bases). Germline CDR1 is KGHSH and CDR2 is LQKENI. The CDR3 runs 14 residues. The V end lost 2 bases, the J end lost 5 bases, and 10 bases lay between the germline ends. The CDR3 bases are TGTGCCAGCTCACCAGGGGGGAGCGATCAGCCCCAGCATTTT. This encodes CASSPGGSDQPQHF.

With regard to this clone: Other DNA sequences in the same sample also yield this CDR3. The DNA of the CDR3 is TGTGCCAGCAGCTTGGGGGACAGGGACAATGAAAAACTGTTTTTT. Amino acids: CASSLGDRDNEKLFF. J is TRBJ1-4 and V is TRBV11-2; 9 bases agree with TRBD1. The CDR3 is 15 residues long. In germline, CDR1 is SGHAT, CDR2 FQNNGV. Trimming removed 3 bases from V and 5 bases from J; junction bases left unmatched: 4. Using reference TRBV11-2 and TRBJ1-4 for the parts outside the CDR3, the full variable domain is EAGVAQSPRYKIIEKRQSVAFWCNPISGHATLYWYQQILGQGPKLLIQFQNNGVVDDSQLPKDRFSAERLKGVDSTLKIQPAKLEDSAVYLCASSLGDRDNEKLFFGSGTQLSVL.

The J gene is TRBJ2-3, the V gene TRBV6-6, with 12 bases identical to TRBD1. Germline trimming cut 5 bases from V and 7 bases from J; bases unmatched to any gene: 13. This CDR3 spans 17 amino acids. The germline CDR1 and CDR2 sequences are MNHNY and SVGAGI (reference sequence). For the CDR3, the DNA is TGTGCCAGCAGTCCCTCTAGGGCGGGACAGGGGGCGAATACGCAGTATTTT. It yields the protein CASSPSRAGQGANTQYF.

This clone has more than one count but fewer than ten. V and J are TRBV28 and TRBJ2-3, with 8 bases matching TRBD2. The CDR3 has 18 residues. In germline, CDR1 is MDHEN, CDR2 SYDVKM. The V and J ends lost 2 bases and 1 base, in that order; junction bases with no gene match: 11. The CDR3 region has the DNA TGTGCCAGCAGTTTAACTGTGGGGCGGGGGGCCGGCACAGATACGCAGTATTTT. Amino acids: CASSLTVGRGAGTDTQYF.

The count of this clone is one. The CDR3 nucleotides read TGTGCCAGCAGCCCTCTGAGGGTTAGTGAAAAACTGTTTTTT. Its protein is CASSPLRVSEKLFF. The chain recombines TRBV7-8 with TRBJ1-4; D is undetermined. The CDR3 length is 14 residues. Per the germline V gene, CDR1 is SGHVS and CDR2 is FQNEAQ. The V end was cut by 5 bases, the J end by 7 bases, with 14 bases between.

This chain links TRBV6-4 with TRBJ2-2, with unresolved D. Trimming shortened V by 3 bases and J by 7 bases, and 6 bases separated the two germline ends. Germline V gives CDR1 MRHNA, CDR2 SNTAGT. The CDR3 has 12 amino acids. In DNA, the CDR3 is TGTGCCAGCAGTGATTACGGCGGGGAGCTGTTTTTT. It yields the protein CASSDYGGELFF.

The chain couples TRBV2 to TRBJ1-1, with D hard to call. V was cut by 5 bases and J by 6 bases, with 13 bases left in between. Germline values: CDR1 SNHLY, CDR2 FYNNEI. The CDR3 runs 13 residues. The CDR3 DNA follows: TGTGCCAGCAGTTTTACTTCAGGTGCTGAAGCTTTCTTT. Its translation: CASSFTSGAEAFF.

This chain uses TRBV14 with TRBJ1-1; possible D gene TRBD1, 6 bases. The V end lost 6 bases, the J end lost 4 bases, and 12 bases lay between the germline ends. The length of the CDR3 is 13 residues. Germline V lookup: CDR1 SGHDN, CDR2 FVKESK. CDR3 sequence: CASRETGLTEAFF. The DNA of the CDR3 is TGTGCCAGCAGGGAGACAGGACTCACTGAAGCTTTCTTT.

Only one count was recorded for this clone. The V gene is TRBV30, the J gene TRBJ1-5; D unclear. The ends were cut back, 0 bases at V and 6 bases at J, with 9 bases in the middle. The CDR3 runs to 13 residues. Germline V gives CDR1 GTSNPN, CDR2 SVGIG (reference sequence). In nucleotides, the CDR3 is TGTGCCTGGAGTGTAAGCGGAGGTCAGCCCCAGCATTTT. Encoded protein: CAWSVSGGQPQHF. The complete variable domain, with remaining parts taken from reference TRBV30 and TRBJ1-5, reads SQTIHQWPATLVQPVGSPLSLECTVEGTSNPNLYWYRQAAGRGLQLLFYSVGIGQISSEVPQNLSASRPQDRQFILSSKKLLLSDSGFYLCAWSVSGGQPQHFGDGTRLSIL.

The chain employs TRBV18 and TRBJ2-7; D may be TRBD1 (6 bases). CDR1 and CDR2 from the germline V gene are KGHSH and LQKENI. This CDR3 region has 16 residues. The V end lost 2 bases, the J end lost 3 bases, and 17 bases lay between the germline ends. The CDR3 sequence is CASSPGLLQGYYEQYF. The DNA of the CDR3 is TGTGCCAGCTCACCAGGGCTTCTACAGGGTTACTACGAGCAGTACTTC.

This clone was detected only a few times. The chain joins TRBV4-2 to TRBJ2-2, with 12 bases aligning to TRBD2. The V gene's germline CDR1 is LGHNA and CDR2 YNFKEQ. CDR3 length: 20 residues. With 1 base clipped from V and 6 bases from J, the junction kept 15 bases outside the gene matches. The DNA for the CDR3 is TGTGCCAGCAGCCAAGTATTCCTCGGGGCTAGCGGGAGGGGGGCCGGGGAGCTGTTTTTT. This codes for CASSQVFLGASGRGAGELFF.

This CDR3 is CASLYDGGKNTEAFF. CDR3 nucleotide sequence: TGTGCCAGCCTCTACGATGGAGGGAAGAACACTGAAGCTTTCTTT. V is TRBV5-4 and J is TRBJ1-1; D is unclear. Germline V CDR1 and CDR2: SGHNT, YYREEE (reference sequence). The V end was cut by 7 bases, the J end by 1 base, with 17 bases between. The CDR3 covers 15 residues. Variable domain in full (rest from reference TRBV5-4 and TRBJ1-1): ETGVTQSPTHLIKTRGQQVTLRCSSQSGHNTVSWYQQALGQGPQFIFQYYREEENGRGNFPPRFSGLQFPNYSSELNVNALELDDSALYLCASLYDGGKNTEAFFGQGTRLTVV.

Many counts were recorded for this clone. V and J are TRBV30 and TRBJ1-1, with TRBD1 matching 7 bases. The CDR3 is 12 amino acids. The V and J ends lost 4 bases and 3 bases, in that order; junction bases with no gene match: 2. Per germline, CDR1 GTSNPN and CDR2 SVGIG (reference sequence). CDR3 nucleotide sequence: TGTGCCTGGAAGGGGACAGACACTGAAGCTTTCTTT. Its translation: CAWKGTDTEAFF.

The J gene is TRBJ2-5, the V gene TRBV2, with D maybe TRBD1 (7 bases). The CDR3 sequence is 14 residues long. Trimming cost V 5 bases and J 4 bases, with 14 bases left between them. Germline assignment: CDR1 SNHLY and CDR2 FYNNEI. Written as DNA, the CDR3 is TGTGCCAGCAGTTACAGGGGAGGAAGAGAGACCCAGTACTTC. This translates into CASSYRGGRETQYF.

This chain joins TRBV5-1 and TRBJ1-1; TRBD1 might be the D (6 bases). Looked up from germline, CDR1 is SGHRS and CDR2 is YFSETQ. With 4 bases removed from V and 3 bases from J, the gap between germline ends came to 13 bases. The CDR3 totals 14 residues. For the CDR3, the DNA is TGCGCCAGCAGCGACCTGACAGGTTACACTGAAGCTTTCTTT. The encoded protein is CASSDLTGYTEAFF.

This chain connects TRBV19 to TRBJ2-3; D might be TRBD2 (6 bases). V shed 10 bases and J shed 0 bases, with 11 bases lying between them. Germline values: CDR1 LNHDA, CDR2 SQIVND (reference sequence). The CDR3 is 13 amino acids. CDR3 in amino acids: CATAGSSTDTQYF. CDR3 bases: TGTGCCACCGCGGGGAGTAGCACAGATACGCAGTATTTT.

The genes are TRBV19 and TRBJ1-6; 8 nucleotides match TRBD1. The CDR3 loop spans 15 amino acids. V shed 6 bases, J shed 6 bases, and the junction held 7 bases outside the gene matches. Per germline, CDR1 LNHDA and CDR2 SQIVND (reference sequence). CDR3 in amino acids: CASRYDRGGNSPLHF. The CDR3, as DNA: TGTGCCAGTAGATATGACAGGGGTGGTAATTCACCCCTCCACTTT.

The chain carries TRBV7-2 and TRBJ2-3; D perhaps matches TRBD1 (5 bases). V was cut by 4 bases and J by 0 bases, with 8 bases left in between. In germline, CDR1 is SGHTA, CDR2 FQGNSA. The CDR3 contains 14 residues. The CDR3 DNA sequence: TGTGCCAGCAGCTGGGGCGGCAGCACAGATACGCAGTATTTT. Translation: CASSWGGSTDTQYF.

This chain's CDR3 is CAWAQGIKNTEAFF. The CDR3 nucleotides read TGTGCCTGGGCCCAGGGGATCAAAAACACTGAAGCTTTCTTT. This rearrangement joins TRBV30 to TRBJ1-1, with D perhaps matching TRBD1 (6 bases). CDR1 and CDR2 (germline): GTSNPN, SVGIG (reference sequence). This CDR3 comprises 14 residues. The V gene lost 5 bases and the J gene lost 2 bases, with 15 bases spanning the gap. Looking up the rest from reference TRBV30 and TRBJ1-1 gives the full variable domain: SQTIHQWPATLVQPVGSPLSLECTVEGTSNPNLYWYRQAAGRGLQLLFYSVGIGQISSEVPQNLSASRPQDRQFILSSKKLLLSDSGFYLCAWAQGIKNTEAFFGQGTRLTVV.

The chain employs TRBV4-1 and TRBJ2-6; D is uncertain. Trimming removed 1 base at V and 0 bases at J, with 16 bases between. The CDR3 loop spans 19 amino acids. Germline V gene sequence: CDR1 MGHRA, CDR2 YSYEKL. The CDR3 DNA sequence: TGCGCCAGCAGCCAAGTTCTTAGCTCCCGGCACTCTGGGGCCAACGTCCTGACTTTC. Translated, it gives CASSQVLSSRHSGANVLTF.